The clone carrying this T cell receptor (beta chain) was counted only a few times. This entry is derived from a study of blood T cell repertoires in COVID-19. Some clones are missing from TCRdb's copy, which holds only in-frame ones; the method was immunoSEQ multiplex PCR. The sample lists hundreds of thousands of clones, more than 85% seen once, with about 2.7% in the top ten. The V and J ends lost 4 bases and 0 bases respectively, with 13 bases between them. The germline gives CDR1 SGHRS, CDR2 YFSETQ. The CDR3 is made up of 15 amino acids. The TCR sequence derives from a woman aged 25 to 39 who had recovered from COVID-19. The genes are TRBV5-1 and TRBJ1-1, with D perhaps matching TRBD1 (6 bases). The specimen sequenced was PBMCs or T cells enriched from blood (not recorded which). CDR3: CASSPQGPMNTEAFF. Written as DNA, the CDR3 is TGCGCCAGCAGCCCACAGGGACCCATGAACACTGAAGCTTTCTTT. Together with reference TRBV5-1 and TRBJ1-1, the CDR3 gives the full variable domain: KAGVTQTPRYLIKTRGQQVTLSCSPISGHRSVSWYQQTPGQGLQFLFEYFSETQRNKGNFPGRFSGRQFSNSRSEMNVSTLELGDSALYLCASSPQGPMNTEAFFGQGTRLTVV.